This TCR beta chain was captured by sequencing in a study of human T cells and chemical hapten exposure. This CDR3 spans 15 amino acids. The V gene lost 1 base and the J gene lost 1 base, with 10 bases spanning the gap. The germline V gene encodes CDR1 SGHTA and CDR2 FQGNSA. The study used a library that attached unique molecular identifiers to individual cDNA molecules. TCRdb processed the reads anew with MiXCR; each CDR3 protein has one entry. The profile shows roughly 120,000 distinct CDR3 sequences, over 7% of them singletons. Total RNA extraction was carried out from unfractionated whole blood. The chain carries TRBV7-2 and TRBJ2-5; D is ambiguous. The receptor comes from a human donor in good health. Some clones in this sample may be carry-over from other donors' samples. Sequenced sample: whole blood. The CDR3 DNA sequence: TGTGCCAGCAGCTTAGTAGGGAACACCCAAGAGACCCAGTACTTC. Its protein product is CASSLVGNTQETQYF.